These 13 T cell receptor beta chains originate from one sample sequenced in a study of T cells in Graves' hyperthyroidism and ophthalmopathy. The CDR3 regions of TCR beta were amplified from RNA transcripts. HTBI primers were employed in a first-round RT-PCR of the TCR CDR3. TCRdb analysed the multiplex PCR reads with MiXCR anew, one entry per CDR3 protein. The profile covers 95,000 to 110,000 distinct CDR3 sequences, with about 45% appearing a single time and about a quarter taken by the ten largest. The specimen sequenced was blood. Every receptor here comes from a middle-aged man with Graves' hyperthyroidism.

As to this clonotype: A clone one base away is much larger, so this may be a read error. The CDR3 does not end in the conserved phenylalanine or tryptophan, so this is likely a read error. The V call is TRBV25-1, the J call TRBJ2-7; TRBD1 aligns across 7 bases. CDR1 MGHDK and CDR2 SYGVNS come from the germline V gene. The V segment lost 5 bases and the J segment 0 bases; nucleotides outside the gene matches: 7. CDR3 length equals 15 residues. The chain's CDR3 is CASSPGQLSSYEQYS. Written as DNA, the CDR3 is TGTGCCAGCAGTCCGGGACAGCTGAGCTCCTACGAGCAGTACTCC.

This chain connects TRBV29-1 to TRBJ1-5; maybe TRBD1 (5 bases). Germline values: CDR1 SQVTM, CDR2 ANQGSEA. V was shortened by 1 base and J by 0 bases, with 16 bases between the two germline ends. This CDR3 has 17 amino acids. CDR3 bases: TGCAGCGTTGAAGTAGCGGGGCCTGGCGATAGCAATCAGCCCCAGCATTTT. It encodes CSVEVAGPGDSNQPQHF.

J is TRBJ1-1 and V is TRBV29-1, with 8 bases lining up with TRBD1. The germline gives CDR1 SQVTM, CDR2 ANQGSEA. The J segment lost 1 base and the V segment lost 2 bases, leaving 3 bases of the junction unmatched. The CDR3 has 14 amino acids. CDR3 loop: CSVELGTGNTEAFF. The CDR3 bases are TGCAGCGTTGAACTCGGGACAGGGAACACTGAAGCTTTCTTT.

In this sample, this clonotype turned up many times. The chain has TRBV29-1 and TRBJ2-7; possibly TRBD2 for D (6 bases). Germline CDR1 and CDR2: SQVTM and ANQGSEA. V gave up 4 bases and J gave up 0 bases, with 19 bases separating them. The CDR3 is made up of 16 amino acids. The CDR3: CSVVAGSEPGSYEQYF. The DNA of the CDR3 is TGCAGCGTTGTTGCGGGGAGCGAACCAGGCTCCTACGAGCAGTACTTC.

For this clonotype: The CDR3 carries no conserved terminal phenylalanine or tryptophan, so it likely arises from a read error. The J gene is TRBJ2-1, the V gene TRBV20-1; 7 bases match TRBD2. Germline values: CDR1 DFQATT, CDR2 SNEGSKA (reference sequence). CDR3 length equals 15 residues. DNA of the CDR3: TGCAGTGCTAAGACTAGCCCGAGCTCCTACAACGAGCAGTTCGTC. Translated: CSAKTSPSSYNEQFV.

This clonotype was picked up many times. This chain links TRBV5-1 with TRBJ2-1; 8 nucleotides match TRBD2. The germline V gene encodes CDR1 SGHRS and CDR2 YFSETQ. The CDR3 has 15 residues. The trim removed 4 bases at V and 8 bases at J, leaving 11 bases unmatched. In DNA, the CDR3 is TGCGCCAGCAGCCGATGGACTAGCAATGGGTATGAGCAGTTCTTC. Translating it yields CASSRWTSNGYEQFF.

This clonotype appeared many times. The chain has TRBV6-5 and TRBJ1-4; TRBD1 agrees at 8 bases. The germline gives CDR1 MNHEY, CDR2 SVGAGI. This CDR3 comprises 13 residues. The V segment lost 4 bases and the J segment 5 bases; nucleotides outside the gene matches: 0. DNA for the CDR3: TGTGCCAGCAGTTGGACAGGGAATGAAAAACTGTTTTTT. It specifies CASSWTGNEKLFF.

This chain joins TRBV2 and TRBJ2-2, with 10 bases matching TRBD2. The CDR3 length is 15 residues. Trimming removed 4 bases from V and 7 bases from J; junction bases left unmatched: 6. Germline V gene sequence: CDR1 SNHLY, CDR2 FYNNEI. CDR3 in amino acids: CASSGQAGGHGELFF. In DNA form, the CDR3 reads TGTGCCAGCAGTGGTCAAGCGGGAGGGCACGGGGAGCTGTTTTTT.

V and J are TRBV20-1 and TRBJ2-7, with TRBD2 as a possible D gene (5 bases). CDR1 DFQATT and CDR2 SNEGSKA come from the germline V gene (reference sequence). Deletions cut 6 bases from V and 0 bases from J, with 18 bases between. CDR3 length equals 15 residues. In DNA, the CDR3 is TGCAGTGCCCAGTTTGGCGGGTGGAACTCCTACGAGCAGTACTTC. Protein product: CSAQFGGWNSYEQYF.

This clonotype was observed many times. The CDR3 region is CASSADSNQPQHF. The CDR3 coding sequence is TGTGCCAGCAGCGCGGACAGCAATCAGCCCCAGCATTTT. The V gene is TRBV7-2, the J gene TRBJ1-5; D call uncertain. CDR1 is SGHTA and CDR2 is FQGNSA in the germline V gene. Trimming left V 5 bases short and J 1 base short, with 6 bases between. The CDR3 consists of 13 residues.

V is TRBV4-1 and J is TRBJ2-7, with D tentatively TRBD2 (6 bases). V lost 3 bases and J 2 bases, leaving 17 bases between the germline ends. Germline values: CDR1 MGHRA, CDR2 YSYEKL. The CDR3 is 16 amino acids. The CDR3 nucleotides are TGCGCCAGCAGCCACCCCGGAAGGAGGGCGACCTACGAGCAGTACTTC. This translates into CASSHPGRRATYEQYF.

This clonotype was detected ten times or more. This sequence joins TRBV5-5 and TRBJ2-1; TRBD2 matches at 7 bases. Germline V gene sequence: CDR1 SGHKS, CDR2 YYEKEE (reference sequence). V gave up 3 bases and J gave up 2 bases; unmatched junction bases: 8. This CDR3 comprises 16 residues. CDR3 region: CASSSVLADTYNEQFF. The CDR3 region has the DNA TGTGCCAGCAGCTCCGTCCTAGCGGATACCTACAATGAGCAGTTCTTC.

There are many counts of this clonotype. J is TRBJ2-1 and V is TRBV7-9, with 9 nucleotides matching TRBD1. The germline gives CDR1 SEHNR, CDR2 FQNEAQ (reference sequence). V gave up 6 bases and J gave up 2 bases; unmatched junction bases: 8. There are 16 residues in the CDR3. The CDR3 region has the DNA TGTGCCAGCAGACAATACAGGGGGCCAACCTACAATGAGCAGTTCTTC. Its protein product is CASRQYRGPTYNEQFF.